This T cell receptor beta chain was observed in a study of blood T cell repertoires in COVID-19. Clones were read by immunoSEQ multiplex PCR, and TCRdb kept only the in-frame ones, dropping some. The data hold 260,000 or so clones, with 80% to 90% observed a single time. This clonotype originated in a man in his late teens or twenties who had recovered from COVID-19. The sequenced sample was PBMCs or T cells enriched from blood (not recorded which).

The CDR3: CASSIMDTSYEQYF. Written as DNA, the CDR3 is TGTGCCAGTAGTATCATGGACACATCCTACGAGCAGTACTTC. The chain uses TRBV19 and TRBJ2-7; D possibly corresponds to TRBD1 (5 bases). V was pared by 3 bases and J by 1 base, with 10 bases between. This CDR3 has 14 amino acids. CDR1 and CDR2 from the germline V gene are LNHDA and SQIVND (reference sequence).